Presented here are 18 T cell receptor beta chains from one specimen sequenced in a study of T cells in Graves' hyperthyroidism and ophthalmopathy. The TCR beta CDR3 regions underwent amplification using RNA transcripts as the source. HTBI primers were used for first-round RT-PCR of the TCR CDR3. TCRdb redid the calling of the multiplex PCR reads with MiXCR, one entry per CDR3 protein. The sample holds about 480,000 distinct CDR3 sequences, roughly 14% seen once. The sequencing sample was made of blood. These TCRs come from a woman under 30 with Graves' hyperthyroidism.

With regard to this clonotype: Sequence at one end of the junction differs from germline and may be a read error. DNA of the CDR3: TGTGCCATCAGTGATTCCGAGCCGGGACTAGCGACACAAGAGACCCAGTACTTC. Translated: CAISDSEPGLATQETQYF. The rearrangement links TRBV24-1 to TRBJ2-5; 10 bases agree with TRBD2. CDR3 length: 18 amino acids. Germline CDR1 reads KGHDR; CDR2 reads SFDVKD.

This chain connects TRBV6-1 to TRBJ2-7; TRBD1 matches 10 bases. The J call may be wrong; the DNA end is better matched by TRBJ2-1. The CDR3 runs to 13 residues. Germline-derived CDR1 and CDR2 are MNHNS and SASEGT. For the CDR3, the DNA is TGTGCCAGCAGTGAGACAGGGGGCTACGAGCAGTTCTTC. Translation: CASSETGGYEQFF.

The DNA of the CDR3 is TGTGCCAGCAGTGAAGGGGCGGCGGATGAAAAACTGTTTTTT. This translates into CASSEGAADEKLFF. J is TRBJ1-4 and V is TRBV6-4, with D perhaps matching TRBD1 (5 bases). CDR3 length: 14 amino acids. V lost 3 bases, J lost 6 bases, and 11 bases lay in between. Germline V gene lookup returns CDR1 MRHNA and CDR2 SNTAGT.

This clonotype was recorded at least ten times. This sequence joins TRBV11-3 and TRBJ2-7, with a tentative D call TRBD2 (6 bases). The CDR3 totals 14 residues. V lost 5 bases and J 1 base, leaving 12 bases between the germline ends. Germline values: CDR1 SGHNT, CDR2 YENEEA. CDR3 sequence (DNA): TGTGCCAGCAGCCGGCAGGGAGGTTCCTACGAGCAGTACTTC. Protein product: CASSRQGGSYEQYF.

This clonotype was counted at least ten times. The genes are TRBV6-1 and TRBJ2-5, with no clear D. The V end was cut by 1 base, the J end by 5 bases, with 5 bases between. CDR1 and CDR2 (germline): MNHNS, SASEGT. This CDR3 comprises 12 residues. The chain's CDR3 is CASSEVGETQYF. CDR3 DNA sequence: TGTGCCAGCAGTGAAGTAGGGGAGACCCAGTACTTC.

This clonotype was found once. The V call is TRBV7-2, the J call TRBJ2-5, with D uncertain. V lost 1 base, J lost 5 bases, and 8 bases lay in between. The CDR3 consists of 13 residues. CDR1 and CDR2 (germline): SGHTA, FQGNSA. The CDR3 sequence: CASSLEEWETQYF. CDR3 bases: TGTGCCAGCAGCTTAGAGGAATGGGAGACCCAGTACTTC.

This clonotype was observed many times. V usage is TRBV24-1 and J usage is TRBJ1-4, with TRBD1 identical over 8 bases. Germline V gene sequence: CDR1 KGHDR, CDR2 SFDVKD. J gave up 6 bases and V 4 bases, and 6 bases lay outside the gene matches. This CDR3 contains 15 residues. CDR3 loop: CATSEDRAWHEKLFF. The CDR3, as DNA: TGTGCCACCAGTGAGGACAGGGCTTGGCATGAAAAACTGTTTTTT.

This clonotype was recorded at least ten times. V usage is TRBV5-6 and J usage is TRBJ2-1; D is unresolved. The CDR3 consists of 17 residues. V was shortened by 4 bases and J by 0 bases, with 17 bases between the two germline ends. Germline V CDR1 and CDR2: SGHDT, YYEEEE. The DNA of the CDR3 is TGTGCCAGCAGCGATGACCGTCCTCTAGACTCCTACAATGAGCAGTTCTTC. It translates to CASSDDRPLDSYNEQFF.

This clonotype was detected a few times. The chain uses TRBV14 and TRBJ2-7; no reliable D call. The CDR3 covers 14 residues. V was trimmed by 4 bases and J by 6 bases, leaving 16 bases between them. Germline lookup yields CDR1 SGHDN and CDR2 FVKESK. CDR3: CASSPGWLPCEQYV. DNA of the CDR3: TGTGCCAGCAGCCCAGGCTGGCTCCCCTGCGAGCAGTACGTC.

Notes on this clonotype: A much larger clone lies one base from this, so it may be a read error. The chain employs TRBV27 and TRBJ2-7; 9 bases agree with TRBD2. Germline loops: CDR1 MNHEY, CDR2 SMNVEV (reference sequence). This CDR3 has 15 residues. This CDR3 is CAGSPYSGSLYEQYF. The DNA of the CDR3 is TGTGCCGGCAGTCCGTATAGCGGGAGTTTGTACGAGCAGTACTTC.

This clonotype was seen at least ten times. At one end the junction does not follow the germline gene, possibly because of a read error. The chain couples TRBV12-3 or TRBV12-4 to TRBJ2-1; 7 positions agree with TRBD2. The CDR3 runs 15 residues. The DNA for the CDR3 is TGTGCCAGCAGCTTAGTAGCGGGCCCCTACAATGAGCAGTTCTTC. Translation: CASSLVAGPYNEQFF.

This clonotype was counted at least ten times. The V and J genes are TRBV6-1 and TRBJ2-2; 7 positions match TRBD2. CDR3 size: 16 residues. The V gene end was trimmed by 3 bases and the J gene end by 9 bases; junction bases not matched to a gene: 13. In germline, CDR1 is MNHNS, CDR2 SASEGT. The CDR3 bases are TGTGCCAGCAGTGAGAGTACGAAGGGAGGGAGACGGGAGCTGTTTTTT. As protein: CASSESTKGGRRELFF.

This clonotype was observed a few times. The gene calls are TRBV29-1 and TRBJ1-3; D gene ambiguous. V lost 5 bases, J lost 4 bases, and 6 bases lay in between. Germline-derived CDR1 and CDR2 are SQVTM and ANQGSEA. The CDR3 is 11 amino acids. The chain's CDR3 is CSVLGGNTIYF. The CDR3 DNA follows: TGCAGCGTTTTGGGAGGAAACACCATATATTTT.

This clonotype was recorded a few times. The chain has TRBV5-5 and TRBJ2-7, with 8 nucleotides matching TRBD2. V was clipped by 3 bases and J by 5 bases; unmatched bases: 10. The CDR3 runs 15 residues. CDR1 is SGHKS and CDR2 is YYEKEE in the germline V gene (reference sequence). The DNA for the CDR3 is TGTGCCAGCAGCTCGCGGTTAGCGGGACCCCACGAGCAGTACTTC. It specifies CASSSRLAGPHEQYF.

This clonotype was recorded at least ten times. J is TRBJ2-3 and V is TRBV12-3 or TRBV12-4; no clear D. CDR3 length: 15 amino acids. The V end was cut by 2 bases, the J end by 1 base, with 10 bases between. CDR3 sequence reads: CASSLRPKGTDTQYF. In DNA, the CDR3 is TGTGCCAGCAGTTTACGCCCCAAAGGCACAGATACGCAGTATTTT.

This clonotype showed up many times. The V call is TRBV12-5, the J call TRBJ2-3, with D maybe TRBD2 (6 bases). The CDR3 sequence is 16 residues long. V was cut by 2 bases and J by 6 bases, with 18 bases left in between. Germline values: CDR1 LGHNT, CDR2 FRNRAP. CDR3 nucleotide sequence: TGTGCTAGTGGTTTGCCCTCCGGGAGCCGATGGGATACGCAGTATTTT. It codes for CASGLPSGSRWDTQYF.

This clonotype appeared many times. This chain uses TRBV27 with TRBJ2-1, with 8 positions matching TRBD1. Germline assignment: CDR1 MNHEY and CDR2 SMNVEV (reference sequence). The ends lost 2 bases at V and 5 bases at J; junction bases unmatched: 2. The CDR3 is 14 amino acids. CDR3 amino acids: CASSLGRGHNEQFF. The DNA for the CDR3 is TGTGCCAGCAGTTTAGGCAGGGGGCACAATGAGCAGTTCTTC.

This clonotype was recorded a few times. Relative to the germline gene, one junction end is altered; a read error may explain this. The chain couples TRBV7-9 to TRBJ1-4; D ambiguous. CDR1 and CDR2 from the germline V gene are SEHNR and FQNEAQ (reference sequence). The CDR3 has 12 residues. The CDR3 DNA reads TGTGCCAGCAACTTAGATGGTGAAAAACTGTTTTTT. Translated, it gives CASNLDGEKLFF.